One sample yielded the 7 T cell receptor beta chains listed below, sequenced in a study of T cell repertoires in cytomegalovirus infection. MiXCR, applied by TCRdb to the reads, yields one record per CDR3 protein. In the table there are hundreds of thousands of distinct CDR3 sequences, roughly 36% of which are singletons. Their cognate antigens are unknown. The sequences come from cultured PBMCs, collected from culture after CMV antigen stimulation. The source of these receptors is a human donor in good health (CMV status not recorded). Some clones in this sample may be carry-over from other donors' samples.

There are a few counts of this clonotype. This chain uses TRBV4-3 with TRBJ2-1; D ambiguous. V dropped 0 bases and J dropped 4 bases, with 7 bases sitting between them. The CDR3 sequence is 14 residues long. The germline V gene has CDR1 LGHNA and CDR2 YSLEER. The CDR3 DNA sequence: TGCGCCAGCAGCCAAGATTGGGGTTACAATGAGCAGTTCTTC. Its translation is CASSQDWGYNEQFF.

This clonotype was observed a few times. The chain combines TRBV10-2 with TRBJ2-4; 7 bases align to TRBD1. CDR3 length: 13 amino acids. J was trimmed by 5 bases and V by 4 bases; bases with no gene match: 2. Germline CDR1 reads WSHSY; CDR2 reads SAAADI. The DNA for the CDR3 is TGCGCCAGCAGTGGTACAGGGGAAAACATTCAGTACTTC. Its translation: CASSGTGENIQYF.

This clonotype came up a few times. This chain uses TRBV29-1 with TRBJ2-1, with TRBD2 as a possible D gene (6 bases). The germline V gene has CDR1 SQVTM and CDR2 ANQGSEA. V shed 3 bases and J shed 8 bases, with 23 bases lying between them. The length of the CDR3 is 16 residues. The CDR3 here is CSVEGDPGLTYDEQFF. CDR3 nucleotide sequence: TGCAGCGTTGAGGGGGACCCGGGACTGACATACGATGAGCAGTTCTTC.

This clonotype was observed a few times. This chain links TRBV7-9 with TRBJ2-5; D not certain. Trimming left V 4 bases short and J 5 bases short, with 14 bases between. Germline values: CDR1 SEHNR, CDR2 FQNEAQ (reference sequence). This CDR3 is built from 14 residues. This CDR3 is CASSSGLVGETQYF. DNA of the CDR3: TGTGCCAGCAGCTCCGGCCTAGTCGGGGAGACCCAGTACTTC. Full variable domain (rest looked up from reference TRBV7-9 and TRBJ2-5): DTGVSQNPRHKITKRGQNVTFRCDPISEHNRLYWYRQTLGQGPEFLTYFQNEAQLEKSRLLSDRFSAERPKGSFSTLEIQRTEQGDSAMYLCASSSGLVGETQYFGPGTRLLVL.

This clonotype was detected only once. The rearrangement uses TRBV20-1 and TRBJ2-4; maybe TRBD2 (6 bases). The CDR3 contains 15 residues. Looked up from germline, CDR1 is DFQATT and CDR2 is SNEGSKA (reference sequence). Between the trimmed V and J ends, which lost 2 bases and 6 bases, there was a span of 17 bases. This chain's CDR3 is CSARSWRDGGNIQYF. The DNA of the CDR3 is TGCAGTGCTAGAAGTTGGCGGGACGGGGGAAACATTCAGTACTTC.

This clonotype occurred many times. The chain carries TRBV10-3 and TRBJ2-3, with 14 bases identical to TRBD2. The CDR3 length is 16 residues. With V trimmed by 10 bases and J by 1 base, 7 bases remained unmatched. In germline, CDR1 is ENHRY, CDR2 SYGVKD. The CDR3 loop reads CASRLAGGPGTDTQYF. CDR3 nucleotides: TGTGCCAGTCGACTAGCGGGGGGGCCTGGCACAGATACGCAGTATTTT.

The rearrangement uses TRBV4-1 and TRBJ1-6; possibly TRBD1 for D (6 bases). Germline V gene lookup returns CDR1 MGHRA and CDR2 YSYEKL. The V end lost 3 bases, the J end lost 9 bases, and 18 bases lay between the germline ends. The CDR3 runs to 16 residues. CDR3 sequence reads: CASSHPWGNRVSPLHF. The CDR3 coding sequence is TGCGCCAGCAGCCATCCCTGGGGAAACAGGGTTTCACCCCTCCACTTT.